The 18 T cell receptor beta chains in this list originate from one sample, sequenced in a study of metastatic and nonmetastatic thyroid tumors. MiXCR reprocessed the PCR reads for TCRdb. The sample has about 7,700 clones, roughly 29% seen once. Thyroid surgery was performed in patients who had received no treatment beforehand. Sample: tumor tissue. These receptors all stem from a female donor with papillary thyroid cancer or a benign thyroid nodule (not recorded which). Some clones in this sample may be carry-over from other donors' samples.

This clone was counted between two and nine times. This chain links TRBV20-1 with TRBJ1-2; the D gene is possibly TRBD1 (5 bases). The CDR3 has 12 residues. CDR1 DFQATT and CDR2 SNEGSKA come from the germline V gene (reference sequence). The V end lost 6 bases, the J end lost 5 bases, and 13 bases lay between the germline ends. CDR3 residues: CSARDGPYGYTF. CDR3 sequence (DNA): TGCAGTGCGCGGGACGGGCCTTATGGCTACACCTTC.

This clone was seen more than once but under ten times. The chain uses TRBV20-1 and TRBJ1-2, with D possibly matching TRBD1 (5 bases). The CDR3 consists of 15 residues. Per germline, CDR1 DFQATT and CDR2 SNEGSKA (reference sequence). The V gene lost 0 bases and the J gene lost 4 bases, with 15 bases spanning the gap. The CDR3 spells CSARDVAGGGYGYTF. CDR3 coding DNA: TGCAGTGCTAGAGATGTGGCGGGGGGTGGCTATGGCTACACCTTC.

This chain uses TRBV28 with TRBJ1-2; a weak D match, TRBD1 (6 bases). V lost 4 bases, J lost 5 bases, and 17 bases lay in between. The V gene's germline CDR1 is MDHEN and CDR2 SYDVKM. CDR3 length: 15 residues. The chain's CDR3 is CASSSKGGRFYGYTF. Here the CDR3 DNA reads TGTGCCAGCAGTTCGAAGGGGGGGAGGTTTTATGGCTACACCTTC.

This clone has only a few counts. The chain carries TRBV6-1 and TRBJ1-5; D ambiguous. The V end was cut by 2 bases, the J end by 4 bases, with 9 bases between. The CDR3 runs 14 residues. Germline CDR1 MNHNS, CDR2 SASEGT. The DNA for the CDR3 is TGTGCCAGCAGTGAAAAATCGGCAAATCAGCCCCAGCATTTT. Residues: CASSEKSANQPQHF.

This clone occurred a few times. V is TRBV28 and J is TRBJ2-1, with TRBD2 matching 8 bases. The germline gives CDR1 MDHEN, CDR2 SYDVKM. CDR3 size: 16 residues. V was pared by 3 bases and J by 0 bases, with 4 bases of the junction left unmatched. CDR3 loop: CASSLHGRASYNEQFF. DNA for the CDR3: TGTGCCAGCAGTTTGCACGGGAGGGCCTCCTACAATGAGCAGTTCTTC. The full variable domain, in which reference TRBV28 and TRBJ2-1 provide the parts outside the CDR3, is DVKVTQSSRYLVKRTGEKVFLECVQDMDHENMFWYRQDPGLGLRLIYFSYDVKMKEKGDIPEGYSVSREKKERFSLILESASTNQTSMYLCASSLHGRASYNEQFFGPGTRLTVL.

With regard to this clone: At one boundary the junction diverges from the germline segment, which might be a read error. The chain joins TRBV28 to TRBJ2-7; the match to TRBD2 covers 9 bases. The CDR3 is made up of 16 amino acids. Germline CDR1 is MDHEN and CDR2 is SYDVKM. The CDR3 region has the DNA TGTGCCAGCAGTTCCACCCCGGGGACTAGCCTCGACGAGCATTACTTC. Translating it yields CASSSTPGTSLDEHYF.

The V call is TRBV11-2, the J call TRBJ2-7; TRBD1 aligns across 8 bases. CDR3 length: 18 residues. V gave up 2 bases and J gave up 2 bases; unmatched junction bases: 14. Germline V lookup: CDR1 SGHAT, CDR2 FQNNGV. Here the CDR3 DNA reads TGTGCCAGCAGCTTAAATCATCTGAATACAGGGGGGACCTACGAGCAGTACTTC. It translates to CASSLNHLNTGGTYEQYF.

This clone was found a few times. The CDR3 sequence: CASSQVVGNQPQHF. For the CDR3, the DNA is TGCGCCAGCAGCCAAGTTGTCGGCAATCAGCCCCAGCATTTT. The J gene is TRBJ1-5, the V gene TRBV4-1; D is ambiguous. The CDR3 spans 14 residues. The V gene's germline CDR1 is MGHRA and CDR2 YSYEKL. V lost 1 base to trimming and J lost 2 bases, with 6 bases between them.

By sample share, this clone is large (0.1 to 1%). The chain employs TRBV7-9 and TRBJ1-5, with TRBD1 identical over 8 bases. Per germline, CDR1 SEHNR and CDR2 FQNEAQ (reference sequence). The CDR3 length is 14 residues. Trimming removed 3 bases from V and 5 bases from J; junction bases left unmatched: 3. CDR3 coding DNA: TGTGCCAGCAGCTTCCCAGGGGGCGATCAGCCCCAGCATTTT. Its translation is CASSFPGGDQPQHF.

The chain joins TRBV11-2 to TRBJ1-2; TRBD1 is a possible D gene (5 bases). This CDR3 comprises 17 residues. Germline values: CDR1 SGHAT, CDR2 FQNNGV. V was trimmed by 2 bases and J by 4 bases, leaving 20 bases between them. The CDR3 spells CASSLQGRSLSRYGYTF. The CDR3 bases are TGTGCCAGCAGCTTACAGGGAAGGTCCCTAAGTCGCTATGGCTACACCTTC.

This clone was seen a handful of times. The chain employs TRBV6-1 and TRBJ1-5; D perhaps matches TRBD1 (5 bases). The CDR3 has 15 amino acids. Trimming stripped 6 bases from V and 0 bases from J, with 12 bases between. Per the germline V gene, CDR1 is MNHNS and CDR2 is SASEGT. Here the CDR3 DNA reads TGTGCCAGCAGACCCGGACATTTTAGCAATCAGCCCCAGCATTTT. Translated: CASRPGHFSNQPQHF.

This chain connects TRBV6-5 to TRBJ1-1; TRBD1 is a possible D gene (5 bases). Germline CDR1 MNHEY, CDR2 SVGAGI. The V end was cut by 2 bases, the J end by 4 bases, with 14 bases between. The CDR3 has 15 residues. CDR3 residues: CASSYPGSGGTEAFF. For the CDR3, the DNA is TGTGCCAGCAGTTACCCTGGATCGGGGGGCACTGAAGCTTTCTTT.

This clone was observed a handful of times. It is likely a read error, because the conserved phenylalanine at the end of the CDR3 is missing. The DNA is omitted, as the CDR3 cannot be located on it reliably, and the CDR3 follows TCRdb's listing. The rearrangement uses TRBV27 and TRBJ2-2; TRBD1, the table's D call, lacks a check against the DNA. The CDR3 sequence runs 9 residues, both termini included. Germline V CDR1 and CDR2: MNHEY, SMNVEV (reference sequence). Here the CDR3 reads CASSAGQAD.

The rearrangement uses TRBV20-1 and TRBJ2-1; 13 bases fit TRBD2. The ends lost 5 bases at V and 2 bases at J; junction bases unmatched: 3. CDR1 is DFQATT, CDR2 SNEGSKA, per germline (reference sequence). CDR3 length equals 15 residues. The CDR3: CSAAGTSGTYNEQFF. CDR3 DNA: TGCAGTGCTGCAGGGACTAGCGGGACCTACAATGAGCAGTTCTTC.

This clone was detected ten times or more. The junction does not match germline at one end; this may be a read error. V usage is TRBV11-2 and J usage is TRBJ2-7; unclear D gene. Germline V gives CDR1 SGHAT, CDR2 FQNNGV. The CDR3 sequence is 15 residues long. The CDR3 sequence: CASILNPALTYEQYF. The CDR3 DNA is TGTGCCAGCATCTTAAACCCGGCCCTTACCTACGAGCAGTACTTC. The full variable domain, with the rest looked up from reference TRBV11-2 and TRBJ2-7, is EAGVAQSPRYKIIEKRQSVAFWCNPISGHATLYWYQQILGQGPKLLIQFQNNGVVDDSQLPKDRFSAERLKGVDSTLKIQPAKLEDSAVYLCASILNPALTYEQYFGPGTRLTVT.

The table lists this clone with a few counts. This chain joins TRBV6-4 and TRBJ2-1; D perhaps matches TRBD2 (5 bases). From germline, CDR1 is MRHNA and CDR2 SNTAGT. CDR3 length: 13 residues. V lost 3 bases and J lost 6, with 9 bases in between. The CDR3 spells CASSEGEANEQFF. The CDR3 DNA sequence: TGTGCCAGCAGTGAGGGAGAGGCCAATGAGCAGTTCTTC.

The chain is built from TRBV12-3 or TRBV12-4 and TRBJ2-7, with 14 nucleotides matching TRBD2. The CDR3 spans 15 residues. After removal of 8 bases from V and 3 bases from J, the junction contained 6 bases not matched to a gene. CDR3 amino acids: CASRPGTSGSYEQYF. As DNA, the CDR3 is TGTGCCAGCCGCCCCGGGACTAGCGGGAGCTACGAGCAGTACTTC.

The J gene is TRBJ2-5, the V gene TRBV6-4, with 9 bases fitting TRBD2. The CDR3 has 13 amino acids. Trimming at V came to 4 bases and at J to 3 bases, leaving 0 bases not matched to a gene. Germline V CDR1 and CDR2: MRHNA, SNTAGT. The CDR3 bases are TGTGCCAGCAGTGCTAGCGGGGAAGAGACCCAGTACTTC. Amino acids: CASSASGEETQYF.